The source of this T cell receptor (beta chain) is a study of response to subunit inactivated influenza vaccine. Study findings and constraints: Authors suggested few new T cells are recruited by each seasonal influenza vaccination.

Concerning this clonotype itself: Its antigen is undetermined.

CDR1 is PRHDT, CDR2 FYEKMQ, per germline (reference sequence). The CDR3 covers 14 residues. Trimming removed 5 bases from V and 0 bases from J, with 11 bases in between. MiXCR, applied by TCRdb to the RT-PCR reads, yields one record per CDR3 protein. Among 450,000 to 700,000 distinct CDR3 sequences listed, less than 15% were seen once. The source is a man aged 45-60 years who received an inactivated influenza vaccine. Specimen: PBMCs from blood, collected less than 13 days after vaccination. V and J are TRBV13 and TRBJ2-7; no firm D call. The CDR3 reads CASSETSNSYEQYF. DNA for the CDR3: TGTGCCAGCAGCGAAACATCTAACTCCTACGAGCAGTACTTC.